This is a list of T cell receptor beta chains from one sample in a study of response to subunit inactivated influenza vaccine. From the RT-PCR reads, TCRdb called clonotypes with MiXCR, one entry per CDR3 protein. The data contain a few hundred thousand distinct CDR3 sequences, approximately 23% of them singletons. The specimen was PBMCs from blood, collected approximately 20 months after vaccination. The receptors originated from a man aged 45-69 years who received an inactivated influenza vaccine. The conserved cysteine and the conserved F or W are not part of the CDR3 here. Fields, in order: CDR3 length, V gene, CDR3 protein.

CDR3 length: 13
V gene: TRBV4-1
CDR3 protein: ASSQYDRAQETQY

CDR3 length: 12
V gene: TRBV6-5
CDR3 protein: ASSLDRNGNTIY

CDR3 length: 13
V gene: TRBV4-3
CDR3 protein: ASSQEWTPSGELF

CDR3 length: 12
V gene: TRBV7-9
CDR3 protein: ASSWTASGNTIY

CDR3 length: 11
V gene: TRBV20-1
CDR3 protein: SASGTADPPQH

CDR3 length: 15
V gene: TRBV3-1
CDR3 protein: ASSQDPRGGSNQPQH

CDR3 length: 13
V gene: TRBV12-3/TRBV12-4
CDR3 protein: ASSSGLAGSHEQF

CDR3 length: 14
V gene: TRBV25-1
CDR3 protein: ASSEFGGQGADEQY

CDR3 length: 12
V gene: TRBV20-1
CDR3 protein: SARATDLYQPQH

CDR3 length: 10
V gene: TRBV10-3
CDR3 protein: AISGTANEQY

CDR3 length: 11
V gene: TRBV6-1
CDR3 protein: ASSDRANQPQH

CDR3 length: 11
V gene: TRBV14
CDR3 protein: ASSQDSTQPQH

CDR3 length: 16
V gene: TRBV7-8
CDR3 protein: ASSGGLAGGINTGELF

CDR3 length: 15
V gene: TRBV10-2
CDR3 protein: ASSGRGSTDSGNTIY

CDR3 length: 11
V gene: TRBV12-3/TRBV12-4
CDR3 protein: ASKLWGPGGYT

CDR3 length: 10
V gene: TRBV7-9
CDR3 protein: ASSKRAYGYT

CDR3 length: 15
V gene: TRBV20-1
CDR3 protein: SARGRQEKGSGNTIY

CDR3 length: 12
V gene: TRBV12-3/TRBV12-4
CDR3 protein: ASRPGLSNQPQH

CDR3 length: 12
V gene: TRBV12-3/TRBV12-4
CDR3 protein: ASSLWHSGQPQH

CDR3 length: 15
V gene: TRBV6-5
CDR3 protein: ASSYSTFTINTGELF

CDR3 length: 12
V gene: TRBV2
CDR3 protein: ASNIRDGPYGYT

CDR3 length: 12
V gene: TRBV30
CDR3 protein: AWSWTVSGNTIY

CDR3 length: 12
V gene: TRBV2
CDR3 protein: ASSEEVVTPEQY

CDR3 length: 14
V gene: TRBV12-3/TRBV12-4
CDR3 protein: ASSPGLAGGTDTQY

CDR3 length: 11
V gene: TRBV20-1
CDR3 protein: SATGTGIEKLF

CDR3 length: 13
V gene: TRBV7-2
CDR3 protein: ASSLLPGLYYGYT

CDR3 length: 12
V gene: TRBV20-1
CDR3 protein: SARALDRDQPQH

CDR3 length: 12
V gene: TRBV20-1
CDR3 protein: SAFTGGDWTEAF

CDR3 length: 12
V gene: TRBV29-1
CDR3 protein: SVENAMNTGELF

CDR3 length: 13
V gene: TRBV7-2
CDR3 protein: ASSLGGQGNEKLF

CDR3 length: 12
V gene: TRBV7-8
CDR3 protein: ASSAIIYQETQY

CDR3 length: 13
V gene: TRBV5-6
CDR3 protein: ASSLPWDTDEEQY

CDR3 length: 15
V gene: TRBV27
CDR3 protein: ASSLKWDRGLYTEAF

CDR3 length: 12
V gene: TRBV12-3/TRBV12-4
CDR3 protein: ASSLFQGNTEAF

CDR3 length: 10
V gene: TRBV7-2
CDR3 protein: ASSRTGNEQF

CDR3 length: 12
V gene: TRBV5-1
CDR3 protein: ASSLLDSTDTQY

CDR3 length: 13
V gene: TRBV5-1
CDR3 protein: ASSLGDLLIYEQY

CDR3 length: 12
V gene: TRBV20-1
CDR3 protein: SANRGRSSYEQY

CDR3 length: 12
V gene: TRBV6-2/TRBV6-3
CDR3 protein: ASQRLGGRDEQF

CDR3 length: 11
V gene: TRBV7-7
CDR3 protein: ASSILAGTEAF

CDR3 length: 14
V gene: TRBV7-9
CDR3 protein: ASSQKPLGGYNEQF

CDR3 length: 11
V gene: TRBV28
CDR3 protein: ATRGPMDTEAF

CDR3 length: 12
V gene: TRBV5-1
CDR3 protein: ASSPGPPVETQY

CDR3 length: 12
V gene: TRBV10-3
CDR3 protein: AIRDRGNTGELF

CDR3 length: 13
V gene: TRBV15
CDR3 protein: ATSRDMGRMGGYT

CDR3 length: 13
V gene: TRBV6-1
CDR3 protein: ASRASGTLTYEQY

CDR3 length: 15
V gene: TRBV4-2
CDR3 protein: ASSQEGGRQGGYGYT

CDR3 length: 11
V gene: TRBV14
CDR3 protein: ASSLLGSYEQY

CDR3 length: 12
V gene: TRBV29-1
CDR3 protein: SAGLASLTDTQY

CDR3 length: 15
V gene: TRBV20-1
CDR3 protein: SAPNRVRFSGANVLT

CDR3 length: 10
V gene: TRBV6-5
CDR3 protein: ASSPKSGELF

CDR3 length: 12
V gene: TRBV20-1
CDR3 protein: SARAVATNEKLF

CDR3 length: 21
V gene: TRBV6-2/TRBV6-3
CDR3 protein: ASRSPGARGLAGPWGYYNEQF

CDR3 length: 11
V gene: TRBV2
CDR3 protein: ASRQGANEKLF

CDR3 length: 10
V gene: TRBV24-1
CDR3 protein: ATSQEGSSAF